This T cell receptor beta chain was obtained from a study of blood T cell repertoires in COVID-19. About the study: COVID-19 samples, acute and convalescent, were from the United States, Italy and Spain. The analysed material was cDNA or gDNA that came from T cells, B-cell-depleted T cells, or PBMCs.

This clone showed up just a few times. V was pared by 1 base and J by 3 bases, with 11 bases between. The germline gives CDR1 SGHNT, CDR2 YENEEA. The CDR3 contains 15 residues. The repertoire was sequenced with immunoSEQ multiplex PCR; TCRdb's copy has only in-frame clones and lacks some. The data contain about 120,000 clones, 79% of them singletons. The source is an elderly woman with acute or convalescent COVID-19. The chain links TRBV11-3 to TRBJ2-3; D is perhaps TRBD1 (5 bases). Specimen: peripheral blood. CDR3 bases: TGTGCCAGCAGCTTAGGGTCAACAGGAACAGATACGCAGTATTTT. Its protein product is CASSLGSTGTDTQYF.